This T cell receptor beta chain was captured in a study of blood T cell repertoires in COVID-19 (dated by TCRdb to about 2020). As for the study more broadly: Samples from collaborators originated in the United States, Italy and Spain and spanned both the acute and convalescent phases of COVID-19. The material from the prospective study consisted of cDNA or gDNA derived from T cells, B-cell-depleted T cells, or PBMCs. Subjects who had been exposed to COVID-19, were actively infected with it, or had recovered from it provided the deeply sampled blood TCRbeta repertoires that made up the dataset. A freely available public database, intended as a resource for researchers studying the immune response to SARS-CoV-2, is where the repertoires were released. The samples were drawn from the first 160 participants of the ongoing ImmuneRACE study and from 1,254 subjects provided by 6 global collaborators. Nearly every sample came with metadata listing a de-identified subject ID, COVID-19 status, age in years and sex. Where available, HLA class I and class II types were taken from metadata supplied by the sample provider and were not determined by assay-based typing.

With respect to this clone: What antigen it recognizes has not been identified. No base-level quality is on record; no much larger clone is a single base apart.

Participants in the prospective study were enrolled through a virtual design, were aged 18 to 89 years, and lived in 24 United States geographic areas. To assign participants to cohorts, the prospective study relied on clinical history that participants themselves reported in a screening survey and a study questionnaire. ImmuneRACE Cohort 3 recovered participants were defined by two consecutive negative NP/OP PCR tests, healthcare professional clearance, or symptom resolution. Each participant in the prospective study had whole blood, serum and a nasopharyngeal or oropharyngeal swab collected by mobile phlebotomists. Participants in the prospective study had the option to provide additional blood draws and questionnaires over a 2-month period. Before DNA extraction, blood samples from the prospective study were shipped at room temperature or frozen. TCRbeta CDR3 regions were amplified from genomic DNA using the immunoSEQ Assay, a bias-controlled multiplex PCR. In the paper's pipeline: Within the assay, amplification of reference gene primers was used to estimate how many nucleated cells each sample contained. Sequence reads were collapsed and filtered to measure the absolute abundance of every unique TCRbeta CDR3 rearrangement. For each sample, productive Simpson clonality was calculated as the square root of Simpson's diversity index across productive rearrangements. The immuneACCESS repertoire file appears here via TCRdb, limited to in-frame rearrangements. These files lack a portion of the clones; in checked studies, under half of the deficit traces to unresolved V genes, and the cause of the others is not known. The V and J calls and the clone size are those of that table, but D and trimming were determined from the DNA. The table for this sample lists hundreds of thousands of clones; approximately 90% of them were counted only once. The ten biggest clones cover around 1.7% of the sample.

Based on the germline V gene, the CDR1 and CDR2 sequences are MNHEY and SVGAGI. Its CDR3 holds 15 amino acids, cysteine through phenylalanine. The DNA shown is the 45-base CDR3, in frame from base 1. V trim: 0 bases; J trim: 3 bases; unmatched bases: 3. The investigation overall reported the following: Clinical and demographic metadata were provided uncurated, with the amount varying by source and participant.

The source of this sequence is a man aged 40-55 years who had recovered from COVID-19. The chain is encoded by TRBV6-5 joined to TRBJ1-1; 8 bases in the middle match TRBD1. What was sequenced was PBMCs or T cells enriched from blood (not recorded which). The sequenced DNA is TGTGCCAGCAGTTACTCTGACAGGGGTTACACTGAAGCTTTCTTT. The translation is CASSYSDRGYTEAFF.